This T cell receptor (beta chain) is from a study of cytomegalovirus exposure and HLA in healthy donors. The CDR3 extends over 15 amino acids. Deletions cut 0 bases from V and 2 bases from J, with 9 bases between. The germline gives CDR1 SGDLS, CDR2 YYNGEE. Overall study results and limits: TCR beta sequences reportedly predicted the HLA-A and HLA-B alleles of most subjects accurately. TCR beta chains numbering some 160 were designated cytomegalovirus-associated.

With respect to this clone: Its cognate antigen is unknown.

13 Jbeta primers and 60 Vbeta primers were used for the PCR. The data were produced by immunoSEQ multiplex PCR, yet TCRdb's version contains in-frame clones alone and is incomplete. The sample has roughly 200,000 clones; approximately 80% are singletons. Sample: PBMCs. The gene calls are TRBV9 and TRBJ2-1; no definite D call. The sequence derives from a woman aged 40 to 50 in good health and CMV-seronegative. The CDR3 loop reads CASSVAPFPYNEQFF. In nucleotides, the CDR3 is TGTGCCAGCAGCGTAGCCCCCTTTCCCTACAATGAGCAGTTCTTC.